A single sample is the source of the 18 T cell receptor beta chains below, sequenced in a study of cytomegalovirus exposure and HLA in healthy donors. PCR involved 60 Vbeta and 13 Jbeta primers. Data came from immunoSEQ multiplex PCR; TCRdb stores just in-frame clones and leaves some out. The data show roughly 100,000 clones, about an eighth seen once. The sample comprised PBMCs. These receptors all stem from a man aged 35 to 55 in good health and CMV-seropositive.

The chain has TRBV7-9 and TRBJ2-4; 9 bases match TRBD1. Germline CDR1 and CDR2: SEHNR and FQNEAQ (reference sequence). The CDR3 is 16 residues long. V shed 6 bases and J 0 bases; nucleotides not matched to a gene: 6. Here the CDR3 reads CASSLGQGVAKNIQYF. The CDR3 coding sequence is TGTGCCAGCAGTCTGGGACAGGGTGTAGCCAAAAACATTCAGTACTTC.

The table lists this clone with a few counts. The chain uses TRBV5-4 and TRBJ2-3; 13 bases match TRBD2. Trimming cost V 3 bases and J 4 bases; bases outside gene matches: 5. This CDR3 is built from 16 residues. Per the germline V gene, CDR1 is SGHNT and CDR2 is YYREEE (reference sequence). CDR3 sequence: CASSSGLAGRPDTQYF. DNA of the CDR3: TGTGCCAGCAGCTCGGGACTAGCGGGGAGGCCAGATACGCAGTATTTT.

This clone was seen a handful of times. The chain joins TRBV4-1 to TRBJ2-1; 12 bases fit TRBD2. Germline V gene data show CDR1 as MGHRA and CDR2 as YSYEKL. The V gene end was trimmed by 3 bases and the J gene end by 0 bases; junction bases not matched to a gene: 9. CDR3 length: 19 residues. This chain's CDR3 is CASSQRTSGKTSSYNEQFF. DNA of the CDR3: TGCGCCAGCAGCCAGAGGACTAGCGGGAAGACGAGCTCCTACAATGAGCAGTTCTTC.

This clone was seen a few times. J is TRBJ1-2 and V is TRBV14; D gene uncertain. The CDR3 contains 14 residues. Germline loops: CDR1 SGHDN, CDR2 FVKESK. Trimming shortened V by 9 bases and J by 8 bases, and 22 bases separated the two germline ends. In DNA form, the CDR3 reads TGTGCCAGTGCGTGGAGCGCCGCCCTCGGGGGCTACACCTTC. Its translation is CASAWSAALGGYTF.

The chain recombines TRBV18 with TRBJ1-3, with D unclear. The CDR3 contains 17 residues. The ends were cut back, 3 bases at V and 0 bases at J, with 15 bases in the middle. CDR1 is KGHSH, CDR2 LQKENI, per germline. CDR3: CASSPRERFISGNTIYF. CDR3 coding DNA: TGTGCCAGCTCACCCCGGGAACGTTTTATCTCTGGAAACACCATATATTTT.

This clone appeared a few times. The chain carries TRBV9 and TRBJ2-7; perhaps TRBD1 as D (6 bases). The V end was cut by 4 bases, the J end by 6 bases, with 14 bases between. CDR3 length equals 13 residues. Germline CDR1 and CDR2: SGDLS and YYNGEE. The CDR3 region has the DNA TGTGCCAGCAGCTTCGGACAGTCGGGCGAGCAGTACTTC. Amino acid sequence: CASSFGQSGEQYF.

The chain is built from TRBV11-2 and TRBJ2-5; D remains ambiguous. This CDR3 is built from 14 residues. V was clipped by 5 bases and J by 1 base, with 11 bases between them. Germline V gives CDR1 SGHAT, CDR2 FQNNGV. The CDR3 here is CASSHTGSQETQYF. The CDR3 DNA is TGTGCCAGCAGCCATACGGGTAGCCAAGAGACCCAGTACTTC.

There are a few counts of this clone. The chain employs TRBV6-5 and TRBJ1-1; D uncertain. With 5 bases removed from V and 10 bases from J, the gap between germline ends came to 17 bases. The CDR3 consists of 13 residues. The germline V gene has CDR1 MNHEY and CDR2 SVGAGI. The CDR3 region is CASSRDPSTGAFF. As DNA, the CDR3 is TGTGCCAGCAGTCGGGATCCTTCAACCGGAGCTTTCTTT.

The V and J genes are TRBV6-5 and TRBJ2-1, with D possibly matching TRBD2 (5 bases). The CDR3 totals 14 residues. CDR1 MNHEY and CDR2 SVGAGI come from the germline V gene. The CDR3 loop reads CARTQRRAYNEQFF. The CDR3 DNA reads TGTGCTAGAACCCAGCGGAGAGCCTACAATGAGCAGTTCTTC.

This clone was counted only a few times. The genes are TRBV6-1 and TRBJ1-5; no reliable D call. CDR1 is MNHNS, CDR2 SASEGT, per germline. The CDR3 runs to 15 residues. V lost 6 bases, J lost 5 bases, and 17 bases lay in between. CDR3 bases: TGTGCCAGCAGCCGTGCCCGGGGTGGCGATCAGCCCCAGCATTTT. It yields the protein CASSRARGGDQPQHF.

This clone has a handful of counts. The chain recombines TRBV28 with TRBJ1-3, with D uncertain. The CDR3 is 17 residues long. The germline V gene encodes CDR1 MDHEN and CDR2 SYDVKM. Deletions cut 7 bases from V and 2 bases from J, with 21 bases between. Here the CDR3 reads CASTLARGLIPGNTIYF. In DNA, the CDR3 is TGTGCCAGCACCCTAGCGAGAGGACTCATCCCTGGAAACACCATATATTTT. The whole variable domain, filled in from reference TRBV28 and TRBJ1-3, reads DVKVTQSSRYLVKRTGEKVFLECVQDMDHENMFWYRQDPGLGLRLIYFSYDVKMKEKGDIPEGYSVSREKKERFSLILESASTNQTSMYLCASTLARGLIPGNTIYFGEGSWLTVV.

This clone was observed a few times. The gene calls are TRBV9 and TRBJ1-2; 9 nucleotides match TRBD1. This CDR3 is 17 amino acids long. The germline V gene has CDR1 SGDLS and CDR2 YYNGEE. Unmatched junction bases numbered 10, after V lost 0 bases and J lost 4 bases. The CDR3 spells CASSVGRDRASGYGYTF. For the CDR3, the DNA is TGTGCCAGCAGCGTAGGTCGGGACAGGGCCTCCGGCTATGGCTACACCTTC.

V and J are TRBV7-3 and TRBJ1-1; D not certain. The germline V gene encodes CDR1 SGHTA and CDR2 FQGTGA. The CDR3 has 14 amino acids. Deletions cut 1 base from V and 9 bases from J, with 15 bases between. The CDR3 sequence is CASSLNGQSGKAFF. The CDR3 region has the DNA TGTGCCAGCAGCTTAAACGGGCAGTCCGGGAAAGCTTTCTTT.

The chain recombines TRBV2 with TRBJ2-7; 10 bases are a match to TRBD2. Germline values: CDR1 SNHLY, CDR2 FYNNEI. The junction had 8 bases not matched to a gene; V was cut back by 7 bases and J by 2 bases. The CDR3 loop spans 15 amino acids. CDR3 residues: CASKPGLAPTYEQYF. DNA of the CDR3: TGTGCCAGCAAGCCGGGACTAGCGCCAACCTACGAGCAGTACTTC.

This clone was observed a few times. The chain combines TRBV6-1 with TRBJ2-7, with TRBD2 identical over 8 bases. CDR1 and CDR2 (germline): MNHNS, SASEGT. This CDR3 contains 14 residues. After removal of 4 bases from V and 1 base from J, the junction contained 3 bases not matched to a gene. The CDR3 sequence: CASSGSGSSYEQYF. The CDR3 DNA sequence: TGTGCCAGCAGTGGAAGCGGGAGTTCCTACGAGCAGTACTTC.

This clone has only a few counts. The CDR3 sequence is CASSASTGSSGSPLHF. The CDR3 region has the DNA TGTGCCAGCAGTGCCTCCACAGGGTCCAGCGGTTCACCCCTCCACTTT. This sequence joins TRBV28 and TRBJ1-6, with D perhaps TRBD1 (6 bases). Trimming pared 5 bases from V and 9 bases from J, leaving 20 bases between. CDR1 and CDR2 from the germline V gene are MDHEN and SYDVKM. The CDR3 contains 16 residues.

V and J are TRBV7-9 and TRBJ2-5; D perhaps matches TRBD2 (7 bases). The V gene lost 7 bases and the J gene lost 9 bases, with 24 bases spanning the gap. The CDR3 runs 15 residues. CDR1 and CDR2 from the germline V gene are SEHNR and FQNEAQ (reference sequence). In DNA form, the CDR3 reads TGTGCCAGCACCCTGCCAGGGGAGGGCCTCGGGGCCCAGTACTTC. This gives the protein CASTLPGEGLGAQYF.

This clone was observed a handful of times. The chain is built from TRBV6-5 and TRBJ2-3; TRBD2 matches at 7 bases. The CDR3 sequence is 15 residues long. In germline, CDR1 is MNHEY, CDR2 SVGAGI. Trimming at V came to 1 base and at J to 4 bases, leaving 5 bases not matched to a gene. CDR3 in amino acids: CASSYYREESDTQYF. CDR3 nucleotide sequence: TGTGCCAGCAGTTACTACCGGGAGGAGTCAGATACGCAGTATTTT.